The clone carrying this T cell receptor (beta chain) was recorded at least ten times. These data belong to a study of Graves' ophthalmopathy and Graves' hyperthyroidism. Study summary: Blood was drawn at initial diagnosis, before any treatment.

RNA transcripts served as template for amplifying TCR beta CDR3 sequences. HTBI-primed first-round RT-PCR preceded second-round multiplex PCR. From the multiplex PCR reads, TCRdb called clonotypes with MiXCR, one entry per CDR3 protein. This table holds about 390,000 distinct CDR3 sequences, 15% to 19% found once. The CDR3 is 18 residues long. With 2 bases removed from V and 0 bases from J, the gap between germline ends came to 17 bases. Germline CDR1 SGHTA, CDR2 FQGNSA. The sample comprised peripheral blood. The TCR comes from a young woman with stable Graves' hyperthyroidism. The genes are TRBV7-2 and TRBJ2-4, with D tentatively TRBD1 or TRBD2 (5 bases each). The CDR3: CASSLSGLQGLAKNIQYF. The CDR3 bases are TGTGCCAGCAGCTTAAGCGGTTTGCAGGGCCTAGCCAAAAACATTCAGTACTTC.